The rows below give T cell receptor beta chains drawn from one sample of a study of immune cell composition in non-small cell lung cancer. Measured with immunoSEQ multiplex PCR; TCRdb has only the in-frame clones, and not every one. The sample lists approximately 6,800 clones, more than 70% seen once, with less than 8% in the top ten. The material sequenced was non-adjacent lung tissue. Source of these receptors: a human donor with non-small cell lung cancer. Each CDR3 is given with its conserved first and last residue. The D gene is left open where the match is weak. Rows give clone size only sometimes, using once, few, many, or a class for an expanded clone.

J gene | D gene | V gene | clone size | CDR3 DNA | CDR3 protein
TRBJ2-1 | TRBD2 | TRBV19 | NA | TGTGCCAGTAGTAAACCGGGACTAGGGATTTCCTACAATGAGCAGTTCTTC | CASSKPGLGISYNEQFF
TRBJ2-2 | NA | TRBV14 | NA | TGTGCCAGCAGCCAAAGGAGGCTAGCTAGTTCCGCCGGGGAGCTGTTTTTT | CASSQRRLASSAGELFF
TRBJ1-1 | TRBD1 | TRBV7-2 | NA | TGTGCCAGCAGCTTCACCGGGACAGGGGGCTCCGTGAACACTGAAGCTTTCTTT | CASSFTGTGGSVNTEAFF
TRBJ2-7 | TRBD1 | TRBV7-2 | NA | TGTGCCAGCAGCTCCTCGACAGGGCCCTACGAGCAGTACTTC | CASSSSTGPYEQYF
TRBJ1-2 | NA | TRBV6-5 | few | TGTGCCAGCAGTCCACAGGAAGTCTATGGCTACACCTTC | CASSPQEVYGYTF
TRBJ2-2 | NA | TRBV5-8 | NA | TGTGCCAGCAGCTTTGGACTTGCGAACACCGGGGAGCTGTTTTTT | CASSFGLANTGELFF
TRBJ1-4 | TRBD1 | TRBV5-1 | few | TGCGCCAGCAGCGAGGGACAGAATGAAAAACTGTTTTTT | CASSEGQNEKLFF
TRBJ2-6 | NA | TRBV29-1 | few | TGCAGCGTTTTCAGGGATACGGACTCTGGGGCCAACGTCCTGACTTTC | CSVFRDTDSGANVLTF
TRBJ1-5 | NA | TRBV27 | NA | TGTGCCAGCAGAGTCGGGCAGGGGAATCAGCCCCAGCATTTT | CASRVGQGNQPQHF
TRBJ2-1 | TRBD2 | TRBV27 | once | TGTGCCAGCAGTTTAGGCGGGAGGGGAGGCAATGAGCAGTTCTTC | CASSLGGRGGNEQFF
TRBJ1-3 | NA | TRBV5-1 | NA | TGCGCCAGCAGCCGTCAAGCATCCGGAAACACCATATATTTT | CASSRQASGNTIYF
TRBJ1-5 | TRBD1 | TRBV7-2 | NA | TGTGCCAGCAGCTTAACAGGGGCCTTTAGCAATCAGCCCCAGCATTTT | CASSLTGAFSNQPQHF
TRBJ2-2 | NA | TRBV9 | few | TGTGCCAGCAGCGTATTCCCCCTAGCTCTAACCGGGGAGCTGTTTTTT | CASSVFPLALTGELFF
TRBJ2-5 | TRBD2 | TRBV7-9 | few | TGTGCCAGCAGCCGACCGACTAGCGGCCAAGAGACCCAGTACTTC | CASSRPTSGQETQYF
TRBJ1-5 | TRBD1 | TRBV2 | NA | TGTGCCAGCAGCATGGGACAGAGGAGCAATCAGCCCCAGCATTTT | CASSMGQRSNQPQHF
TRBJ1-1 | NA | TRBV7-8 | large | TGTGCCAGCAGCTTTTCGGTGGTGAACACTGAAGCTTTCTTT | CASSFSVVNTEAFF
TRBJ1-2 | NA | TRBV30 | NA | TGTGCCTGGAGTCGAAGCCAGGGAAACTATGGCTACACCTTC | CAWSRSQGNYGYTF
TRBJ2-1 | NA | TRBV5-1 | once | TGCGCCAGCAGCCAGGAGGTTGGTGAGCAGTTCTTC | CASSQEVGEQFF
TRBJ2-3 | TRBD2 | TRBV11-2 | NA | TGTGCCAGCAGCCCCCGGACTAGCGGGAGAGCAGATACGCAGTATTTT | CASSPRTSGRADTQYF
TRBJ2-7 | NA | TRBV5-3 | NA | TGTGCCAGAAGCTTGGCCGGGCTAGCGTTCTACGAGCAGTACTTC | CARSLAGLAFYEQYF
TRBJ2-2 | TRBD2 | TRBV9 | NA | TGTGCCAGCAGCGTAAGTCCTAGCGGGAGAACCGGGGAGCTGTTTTTT | CASSVSPSGRTGELFF
TRBJ2-3 | TRBD1 | TRBV6-5 | NA | TGTGCCAGCAGCGTGGACAGGGAAGATACGCAGTATTTT | CASSVDREDTQYF
TRBJ1-3 | NA | TRBV5-1 | NA | TGCGCCAGCAGCCCACAGGTATCTGGAAACACCATATATTTT | CASSPQVSGNTIYF
TRBJ2-1 | TRBD2 | TRBV25-1 | few | TGTGCCAGCAGTGCCCGGGAGGGCCTGGGGAATGAGCAGTTCTTC | CASSAREGLGNEQFF
TRBJ1-3 | NA | TRBV4-3 | NA | TGCGCCAGCAGCCAAGGGGCCTCTGGAAACACCATATATTTT | CASSQGASGNTIYF
TRBJ2-4 | TRBD2 | TRBV6-1 | NA | TGTGCCAGCAGTGAACGGGGCGGGGGGGCCAACGAAAACATTCAGTACTTC | CASSERGGGANENIQYF
TRBJ2-1 | TRBD2 | TRBV6-5 | NA | TGTGCCAGCAGTTATGGCGGGGGGTCCTACAATGAGCAGTTCTTC | CASSYGGGSYNEQFF
TRBJ2-1 | TRBD2 | TRBV5-8 | NA | TGTGCCAGCAGCTCCCCTAGCGGGGCGATGGATGAGCAGTTCTTC | CASSSPSGAMDEQFF
TRBJ1-1 | NA | TRBV7-9 | NA | TGTGCCAGCAGCTTGGACACCACTGAAGCTTTCTTT | CASSLDTTEAFF
TRBJ2-5 | TRBD2 | TRBV15 | NA | TGTGCCACCAGCAGAGATAAGGCTAGCGGCCAAGAGACCCAGTACTTC | CATSRDKASGQETQYF
TRBJ2-3 | TRBD2 | TRBV10-1 | NA | TGCGCCAGCAGTGAGACTAGCGGGGGGGCAGATACGCAGTATTTT | CASSETSGGADTQYF
TRBJ2-7 | NA | TRBV9 | NA | TGTGCCAGCAGCGCGGGGGGGACAGCCTCCTACGAGCAGTACTTC | CASSAGGTASYEQYF
TRBJ1-1 | NA | TRBV2 | NA | TGTGCCAGCAGTGCTTCAATGAGTGCTGAAGCTTTCTTT | CASSASMSAEAFF
TRBJ1-1 | NA | TRBV7-9 | few | TGTGCCAGCAGCCCCCCTCGGGGGAGTAACACTGAAGCTTTCTTT | CASSPPRGSNTEAFF
TRBJ2-1 | NA | TRBV7-8 | NA | TGTGCCAGCAGCTTCCTAGCGAGACTCAACAATGAGCAGTTCTTC | CASSFLARLNNEQFF
TRBJ2-5 | TRBD1 | TRBV5-4 | NA | TGTGCCAGCAGCTCACAGGGGGCCTTAGAGACCCAGTACTTC | CASSSQGALETQYF
TRBJ2-3 | TRBD1 | TRBV10-3 | NA | TGTGCCATCAGCCTGGGACAGGGTAGTACAGATACGCAGTATTTT | CAISLGQGSTDTQYF
TRBJ1-4 | TRBD1 | TRBV27 | NA | TGTGCCAGCAGATTACAGGGGTCGACTGAAAAACTGTTTTTT | CASRLQGSTEKLFF
TRBJ2-5 | TRBD2 | TRBV7-9 | once | TGTGCCAGCAGCGATACGCAGCGGGGACCGGAGACCCAGTACTTC | CASSDTQRGPETQYF
TRBJ2-2 | NA | TRBV30 | few | TGTGCCTGTACAGGGTGGTCGGCCGGGGAGCTGTTTTTT | CACTGWSAGELFF